The 9 T cell receptor beta chains in this list originate from one sample, sequenced in a study of T cell responses to AZD1222 COVID-19 vaccine. Generated by immunoSEQ multiplex PCR, the TCRdb table keeps only in-frame clones and is missing some. The sample has approximately 150,000 clones, around 90% seen once. Sequenced material: peripheral blood, taken 28 days after the second AZD1222 dose. The origin of the receptors is an adult who received the AZD1222 COVID-19 vaccine.

The chain combines TRBV29-1 with TRBJ1-3; 9 bases fit TRBD1. J was trimmed by 4 bases and V by 5 bases; bases with no gene match: 6. This CDR3 is built from 14 residues. The germline gives CDR1 SQVTM, CDR2 ANQGSEA. Here the CDR3 reads CSVQTGGSGNTIYF. In nucleotides, the CDR3 is TGCAGCGTTCAAACAGGGGGCTCCGGAAACACCATATATTTT.

The rearrangement joins TRBV28 to TRBJ1-2, with TRBD1 identical over 9 bases. Germline V gene sequence: CDR1 MDHEN, CDR2 SYDVKM. CDR3 length: 14 amino acids. The junction had 5 bases not matched to a gene; V was cut back by 7 bases and J by 2 bases. The CDR3 protein is CASTLGTGNYGYTF. The CDR3 coding sequence is TGTGCCAGCACCCTCGGGACAGGGAACTATGGCTACACCTTC.

The chain combines TRBV30 with TRBJ2-5; D may be TRBD1 (6 bases). CDR3 length: 13 residues. Trimming shortened V by 4 bases and J by 1 base, and 10 bases separated the two germline ends. Germline CDR1 reads GTSNPN; CDR2 reads SVGIG (reference sequence). The CDR3 DNA sequence: TGTGCCTGGACCGGGACAACCCAAGAGACCCAGTACTTC. This sequence encodes CAWTGTTQETQYF.

This clone was counted between two and nine times. The V and J genes are TRBV5-5 and TRBJ1-2; 8 bases agree with TRBD1. V lost 3 bases, J lost 7 bases, and 14 bases stayed unmatched. The germline CDR1 and CDR2 sequences are SGHKS and YYEKEE (reference sequence). The CDR3 contains 16 residues. The CDR3, as DNA: TGTGCCAGCAGCTCCCAGGGGGGACAGGAGTTTGGTGGCTACACCTTC. Residues: CASSSQGGQEFGGYTF.

V gene TRBV28 combines with J gene TRBJ1-3, with TRBD1 as a possible D gene (5 bases). The V and J ends lost 5 bases and 3 bases respectively, with 11 bases between them. This CDR3 contains 14 residues. Per the germline V gene, CDR1 is MDHEN and CDR2 is SYDVKM. The CDR3 is CASSPTGGGNTIYF. For the CDR3, the DNA is TGTGCCAGCAGTCCAACAGGTGGTGGAAACACCATATATTTT. The full variable domain, with the rest looked up from reference TRBV28 and TRBJ1-3, is DVKVTQSSRYLVKRTGEKVFLECVQDMDHENMFWYRQDPGLGLRLIYFSYDVKMKEKGDIPEGYSVSREKKERFSLILESASTNQTSMYLCASSPTGGGNTIYFGEGSWLTVV.

The rearrangement links TRBV18 to TRBJ1-1; D is unclear. The V and J ends lost 5 bases and 1 base respectively, with 8 bases between them. CDR3 length: 13 amino acids. CDR1 is KGHSH and CDR2 is LQKENI in the germline V gene. The CDR3 DNA reads as TGTGCCAGCTCATATGAGGGGAACACTGAAGCTTTCTTT. This codes for CASSYEGNTEAFF.

The chain combines TRBV5-1 with TRBJ1-1; the D gene is possibly TRBD1 (6 bases). CDR3 length: 14 amino acids. Germline assignment: CDR1 SGHRS and CDR2 YFSETQ. V lost 4 bases to trimming and J lost 6 bases, with 16 bases between them. DNA for the CDR3: TGCGCCAGCAGCGGAACAGGGTTGAGGGCTGAAGCTTTCTTT. Its protein product is CASSGTGLRAEAFF.

The chain joins TRBV7-9 to TRBJ1-4, with 9 bases that match TRBD1. This CDR3 spans 16 amino acids. J lost 3 bases, V lost 1 base, and 3 bases had no gene match. CDR1 and CDR2 from the germline V gene are SEHNR and FQNEAQ (reference sequence). The CDR3 reads CASSLGQGGANEKLFF. The DNA for the CDR3 is TGTGCCAGCAGCTTAGGACAGGGGGGTGCTAATGAAAAACTGTTTTTT.

The chain uses TRBV6-6 and TRBJ2-1, with D tentatively TRBD2 (7 bases). The germline V and J ends were trimmed by 2 bases and 7 bases, with 18 bases remaining between them. In germline, CDR1 is MNHNY, CDR2 SVGAGI (reference sequence). This CDR3 region has 16 residues. The CDR3 nucleotides are TGTGCCAGCAGTTACCCCGAGGGGGGGAGGGGGAATGAGCAGTTCTTC. This encodes CASSYPEGGRGNEQFF.